Below are 28 T cell receptor beta chains sequenced from a single sample in a study of CD8 T cells in ankylosing spondylitis. TCRdb re-called the 5' RACE reads through MiXCR, storing one row per CDR3 protein. The table includes under 950,000 distinct CDR3 sequences, under 20% detected once. These receptors have no known antigen. General study points: What appeared characteristic of ankylosing spondylitis blood was a TCR beta motif of several highly homologous variants.

Sequenced sample: blood, either unsorted or a sorted T cell fraction (not recorded which). These receptors were obtained from a male donor with ankylosing spondylitis.

This CDR3 is CSARVAGPLDTQYF. CDR3 nucleotide sequence: TGCAGTGCTAGGGTAGCGGGACCATTAGATACGCAGTATTTT. J is TRBJ2-3 and V is TRBV20-1; 8 nucleotides agree with TRBD2. The length of the CDR3 is 14 residues. V shed 3 bases, J shed 5 bases, and the junction held 7 bases outside the gene matches. The germline gives CDR1 DFQATT, CDR2 SNEGSKA (reference sequence).

The chain carries TRBV4-1 and TRBJ2-3; 11 positions match TRBD2. The CDR3 has 15 residues. Germline V gene sequence: CDR1 MGHRA, CDR2 YSYEKL. V was clipped by 2 bases and J by 10 bases; unmatched bases: 8. CDR3: CASSQRDSGGEPQYF. Written as DNA, the CDR3 is TGCGCCAGCAGCCAAAGGGATAGCGGGGGGGAGCCGCAGTATTTT.

Written as DNA, the CDR3 is TGCGCCAGCAGCTTGGTTCCGGGTCCCTACGAGCAGTACTTC. Its translation is CASSLVPGPYEQYF. The J gene is TRBJ2-7, the V gene TRBV5-1; D call uncertain. The CDR3 is 14 amino acids. Germline lookup yields CDR1 SGHRS and CDR2 YFSETQ. V shed 0 bases and J shed 2 bases, with 9 bases lying between them.

The chain has TRBV12-3 or TRBV12-4 and TRBJ1-4; D gene uncertain. V lost 7 bases and J 8 bases, leaving 11 bases between the germline ends. The CDR3 runs 12 residues. The CDR3 reads CASTSDREKLFF. The CDR3 nucleotides read TGTGCCAGCACCTCCGACCGCGAAAAACTGTTTTTT.

The chain is built from TRBV5-4 and TRBJ2-1, with D tentatively TRBD1 (6 bases). V lost 4 bases and J 4 bases, leaving 15 bases between the germline ends. The CDR3 length is 15 residues. The germline V gene encodes CDR1 SGHNT and CDR2 YYREEE (reference sequence). The CDR3: CASSPLPTGYNEQFF. In DNA form, the CDR3 reads TGTGCCAGCAGCCCCCTACCGACAGGTTACAATGAGCAGTTCTTC. Supplemented by reference TRBV5-4 and TRBJ2-1, the full variable domain reads ETGVTQSPTHLIKTRGQQVTLRCSSQSGHNTVSWYQQALGQGPQFIFQYYREEENGRGNFPPRFSGLQFPNYSSELNVNALELDDSALYLCASSPLPTGYNEQFFGPGTRLTVL.

The rearrangement uses TRBV29-1 and TRBJ1-5; D ambiguous. This CDR3 comprises 13 residues. Germline-derived CDR1 and CDR2 are SQVTM and ANQGSEA. Trimming took 7 bases from V and 1 from J, leaving 11 bases between them. As DNA, the CDR3 is TGCAGCGCTATGTACTCGAGCAATCAGCCCCAGCATTTT. Translated: CSAMYSSNQPQHF.

The chain is built from TRBV11-2 and TRBJ2-5; the match to TRBD2 covers 10 bases. Germline trimming cut 5 bases from V and 1 base from J; bases unmatched to any gene: 4. The germline CDR1 and CDR2 sequences are SGHAT and FQNNGV. CDR3 length: 15 amino acids. CDR3 amino acids: CASSPVAGGQETQYF. Written as DNA, the CDR3 is TGTGCCAGCAGCCCGGTAGCGGGGGGCCAAGAGACCCAGTACTTC.

This rearrangement joins TRBV29-1 to TRBJ1-4; D is unclear. Between the trimmed V and J ends, which lost 6 bases and 6 bases, there was a span of 17 bases. Germline CDR1 SQVTM, CDR2 ANQGSEA. CDR3 size: 14 residues. CDR3 DNA sequence: TGCAGCGTCGGGGTGGGCGGTCCGTATGAAAAACTGTTTTTT. Amino acids: CSVGVGGPYEKLFF.

Comments on this clonotype: An end of the junction does not agree with germline; a read error may underlie this. The rearrangement uses TRBV6-2 or TRBV6-3 and TRBJ2-5, with D unresolved. This CDR3 has 16 amino acids. CDR1 is MNHEY and CDR2 is SVGEGT in the germline V gene. CDR3 nucleotide sequence: TGTGCCAGCAGTCACTCTTCAGAACAGCCACAAGAGACCCAGTACTTC. Protein product: CASSHSSEQPQETQYF.

The rearrangement uses TRBV6-1 and TRBJ1-3, with 10 bases matching TRBD1. Germline V CDR1 and CDR2: MNHNS, SASEGT. V lost 5 bases to trimming and J lost 0 bases; unmatched junction nucleotides: 10. The CDR3 is made up of 18 amino acids. The CDR3 is CASSLTGTGALSGNTIYF. DNA for the CDR3: TGTGCCAGCAGTCTAACCGGGACAGGGGCCCTCTCTGGAAACACCATATATTTT.

The chain uses TRBV25-1 and TRBJ1-2; D is uncertain. The V gene's germline CDR1 is MGHDK and CDR2 SYGVNS. Trimming pared 3 bases from V and 4 bases from J, leaving 12 bases between. The CDR3 length is 14 residues. CDR3 DNA sequence: TGTGCCAGCAGTGATTACACGGACGGCTATGGCTACACCTTC. Translated, it gives CASSDYTDGYGYTF.

J is TRBJ2-1 and V is TRBV27; the D is unclear. The germline gives CDR1 MNHEY, CDR2 SMNVEV (reference sequence). V dropped 2 bases and J dropped 5 bases, with 7 bases sitting between them. The CDR3 runs 13 residues. The DNA of the CDR3 is TGTGCCAGCAGTTTAAGCCAGGACAATGAGCAGTTCTTC. Translated, it gives CASSLSQDNEQFF.

The table lists this clonotype with a few counts. The chain employs TRBV5-1 and TRBJ2-3, with D possibly TRBD2 on 6 matching bases. With 0 bases removed from V and 4 bases from J, the gap between germline ends came to 12 bases. The length of the CDR3 is 15 residues. The germline gives CDR1 SGHRS, CDR2 YFSETQ. CDR3 in amino acids: CASSLGGEAADTQYF. The CDR3 region has the DNA TGCGCCAGCAGCTTGGGAGGGGAGGCCGCAGATACGCAGTATTTT.

The CDR3, as DNA: TGCAGCGTTGTGGGGACACCCTTCTACGAGCAGTACTTC. It codes for CSVVGTPFYEQYF. The genes are TRBV29-1 and TRBJ2-7, with D perhaps matching TRBD1 (6 bases). Germline values: CDR1 SQVTM, CDR2 ANQGSEA. This CDR3 is 13 amino acids long. Between the trimmed V and J ends, which lost 4 bases and 3 bases, there was a span of 13 bases.

The rearrangement joins TRBV5-1 to TRBJ2-7; D is possibly TRBD2 (5 bases). The germline CDR1 and CDR2 sequences are SGHRS and YFSETQ. The CDR3 has 13 residues. Trimming removed 3 bases from V and 3 bases from J, with 10 bases in between. The CDR3: CASSSGTDYEQYF. CDR3 DNA sequence: TGCGCCAGCAGCTCGGGAACGGACTACGAGCAGTACTTC.

The rearrangement joins TRBV20-1 to TRBJ2-1; 12 bases align to TRBD2. This CDR3 spans 16 amino acids. V gave up 0 bases and J gave up 3 bases; unmatched junction bases: 3. CDR1 and CDR2 from the germline V gene are DFQATT and SNEGSKA (reference sequence). CDR3 coding DNA: TGCAGTGCTAGAGACCCGACTAGCGGGAGCTACAATGAGCAGTTCTTC. Translation: CSARDPTSGSYNEQFF.

This clonotype was seen only a few times. The V and J genes are TRBV12-3 or TRBV12-4 and TRBJ1-5; tentatively, D is TRBD1 (5 bases). V dropped 6 bases and J dropped 3 bases, with 18 bases sitting between them. This CDR3 comprises 16 residues. DNA of the CDR3: TGTGCCAGCAGCCCCGGGGTAGGGGCGATCAATCAGCCCCAGCATTTT. This translates into CASSPGVGAINQPQHF.

J is TRBJ2-3 and V is TRBV14; TRBD2 matches 10 bases. Germline V gene lookup returns CDR1 SGHDN and CDR2 FVKESK. V shed 4 bases and J 0 bases; nucleotides not matched to a gene: 4. CDR3 length equals 16 residues. CDR3: CASSPGLATSTDTQYF. CDR3 DNA: TGTGCCAGCAGCCCGGGACTAGCGACTAGCACAGATACGCAGTATTTT. The full variable domain, completed using reference TRBV14 and TRBJ2-3, is EAGVTQFPSHSVIEKGQTVTLRCDPISGHDNLYWYRRVMGKEIKFLLHFVKESKQDESGMPNNRFLAERTGGTYSTLKVQPAELEDSGVYFCASSPGLATSTDTQYFGPGTRLTVL.

This clonotype was counted a few times. CDR3 coding DNA: TGTGCCAGCAGGGCACAGGGAAATTATAATTCACCCCTCCACTTT. Protein sequence: CASRAQGNYNSPLHF. This chain uses TRBV12-3 or TRBV12-4 with TRBJ1-6, with D possibly being TRBD1 (6 bases). Trimming pared 6 bases from V and 4 bases from J, leaving 13 bases between. This CDR3 is built from 15 residues.

The CDR3 loop is CATTTGQETQYF. The CDR3 region has the DNA TGTGCCACCACGACAGGCCAAGAGACCCAGTACTTC. The rearrangement links TRBV6-5 to TRBJ2-5, with a weak D call TRBD1 (6 bases). The CDR3 length is 12 residues. Germline CDR1 is MNHEY and CDR2 is SVGAGI. The germline V and J ends were trimmed by 10 bases and 1 base, with 10 bases remaining between them.

The chain links TRBV29-1 to TRBJ2-7; 9 nucleotides line up with TRBD2. The CDR3 is 13 amino acids. The ends lost 7 bases at V and 0 bases at J; junction bases unmatched: 4. The germline CDR1 and CDR2 sequences are SQVTM and ANQGSEA. The CDR3 protein is CSAFSGSSYEQYF. In DNA form, the CDR3 reads TGCAGCGCATTTAGCGGGAGCTCCTACGAGCAGTACTTC.

The V gene is TRBV4-1, the J gene TRBJ1-2; weak D call: TRBD1 (5 bases). This CDR3 region has 14 residues. V shed 1 base and J shed 6 bases, with 12 bases lying between them. In germline, CDR1 is MGHRA, CDR2 YSYEKL. As DNA, the CDR3 is TGCGCCAGCAGCCAAGTGGGACCCAGTGATGGCTACACCTTC. This codes for CASSQVGPSDGYTF.

This clonotype was observed a handful of times. The chain couples TRBV5-1 to TRBJ2-6; D is ambiguous. CDR3 length: 16 residues. Trimming pared 1 base from V and 0 bases from J, leaving 8 bases between. The germline CDR1 and CDR2 sequences are SGHRS and YFSETQ. DNA of the CDR3: TGCGCCAGCAGCTTGCCAGAAAGCTCTGGGGCCAACGTCCTGACTTTC. Its protein is CASSLPESSGANVLTF.

The chain joins TRBV20-1 to TRBJ2-1, with D maybe TRBD1 (6 bases). The V end was cut by 1 base, the J end by 2 bases, with 9 bases between. The CDR3 runs 14 residues. Germline CDR1 DFQATT, CDR2 SNEGSKA (reference sequence). CDR3 DNA: TGCAGTGCTAGAGCCGGGACACCCTACAATGAGCAGTTCTTC. It translates to CSARAGTPYNEQFF.

The chain joins TRBV29-1 to TRBJ2-7; D perhaps matches TRBD2 (5 bases). The CDR3 runs 12 residues. Trimming removed 7 bases at V and 3 bases at J, with 13 bases between. The germline CDR1 and CDR2 sequences are SQVTM and ANQGSEA. As DNA, the CDR3 is TGCAGCGCGAGGACTTCGATCTACGAGCAGTACTTC. Translated, it gives CSARTSIYEQYF.

This clonotype turned up a few times. The chain links TRBV4-1 to TRBJ2-1, with D possibly being TRBD2 (6 bases). The CDR3 loop spans 15 amino acids. V lost 3 bases to trimming and J lost 4 bases, with 13 bases between them. Germline values: CDR1 MGHRA, CDR2 YSYEKL. CDR3 protein: CASSHRGEGYNEQFF. The CDR3 coding sequence is TGCGCCAGCAGCCACCGCGGGGAAGGGTACAATGAGCAGTTCTTC.

This CDR3 is CASSQPGRTYEQYF. The CDR3 nucleotides read TGTGCCAGCTCACAACCGGGACGTACCTACGAGCAGTACTTC. The gene calls are TRBV18 and TRBJ2-7; D may match TRBD1 or TRBD2 (5 bases each). Germline V gene sequence: CDR1 KGHSH, CDR2 LQKENI. The CDR3 has 14 residues. The germline V and J ends were trimmed by 4 bases and 2 bases, with 12 bases remaining between them.

This clonotype turned up a few times. The CDR3 loop reads CASSPRTQLGSYEQYF. In DNA form, the CDR3 reads TGCGCCAGCAGCCCCCGGACGCAATTGGGATCCTACGAGCAGTACTTC. The rearrangement uses TRBV5-1 and TRBJ2-7; D remains unclear. Germline-derived CDR1 and CDR2 are SGHRS and YFSETQ. This CDR3 region has 16 residues. The germline V and J ends were trimmed by 4 bases and 1 base, with 18 bases remaining between them.